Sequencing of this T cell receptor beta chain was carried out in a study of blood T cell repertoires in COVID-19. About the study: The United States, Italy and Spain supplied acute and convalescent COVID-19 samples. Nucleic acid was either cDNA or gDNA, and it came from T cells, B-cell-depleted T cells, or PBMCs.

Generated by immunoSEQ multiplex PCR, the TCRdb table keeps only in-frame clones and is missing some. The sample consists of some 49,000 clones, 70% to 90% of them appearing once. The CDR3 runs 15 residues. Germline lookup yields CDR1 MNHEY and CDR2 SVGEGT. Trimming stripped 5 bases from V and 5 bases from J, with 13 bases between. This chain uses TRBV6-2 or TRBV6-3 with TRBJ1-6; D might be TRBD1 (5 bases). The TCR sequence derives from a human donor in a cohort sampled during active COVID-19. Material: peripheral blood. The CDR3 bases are TGTGCCAGCAGTGGGGCCAGGGCTCATAATTCACCCCTCCACTTT. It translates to CASSGARAHNSPLHF.